This T cell receptor (beta chain) is from a study of long-term antiretroviral therapy in people with HIV. General study points: Clonal populations expanded prior to ART predominated within the repertoire at all time points. Samples were collected from the mid-2000s to the late 2010s under possibly less effective ART regimens. Diversity rose after ART but stayed below transplant donor controls.

Survey level was the resolution at which the v3.0 immunoSEQ assay ran. Using immunoSEQ multiplex PCR, the repertoire was profiled, and TCRdb retains in-frame clones only, with some absent. The table has over 20,000 clones, 85% seen once. With respect to this clone: Its antigen is not identified.

The ends were cut back, 8 bases at V and 2 bases at J, with 13 bases in the middle. Germline V gives CDR1 KGHSH, CDR2 LQKENI. The CDR3 totals 14 residues. The chain uses TRBV18 and TRBJ1-3; D remains ambiguous. This sequence was found in a man aged 35 to 55 with HIV. The sample consisted of unsorted PBMCs, taken 1.6 years after starting antiretroviral therapy. The DNA for the CDR3 is TGTGCCAGCCAACTTGTAGAGGCTGGAAACACCATATATTTT. This translates into CASQLVEAGNTIYF.